The following is a T cell receptor (beta chain) sequence with its context. The target antigen is unknown. The data originate from a study of shared clonotypes between healthy human individuals. Study as a whole: Donors had three CD4 naive, three CD4 memory, two CD8 naive and one CD8 memory plate apiece. Study-level findings and limits: An anticipated effect of sequencing depth on clonotype sharing among donors was recognized.

Positive CCR7 selection of CD45RO-negative cells yielded the naive CD8 cells, and terminally differentiated effector memory CD45RA+ cells were excluded. V gave up 6 bases and J gave up 0 bases; unmatched junction bases: 4. CDR1 is MRHNA, CDR2 SNTAGT, per germline. The CDR3 extends over 15 amino acids. Deep was the level used in running the assay. The authors' processing: Because ImmunoSEQ provided only junction sequences with no quality scores, the filtering differed. Profiled with immunoSEQ multiplex PCR; TCRdb holds only in-frame clones, not every one. V and J calls and clone size come straight from that table; D and trimming were deduced from the DNA. The sample yields approximately 1.9 million clones, roughly 93% seen once.

The chain joins TRBV6-4 to TRBJ2-7; 11 nucleotides line up with TRBD2. Sequencing input: naive CD8+ T cells from PBMCs. The source is a man aged 18 to 35 in good health. Some clones in this sample may be carry-over from other donors' samples. CDR3 coding DNA: TGTGCCAGCAGCCCCCTAGCGGGAGGCTCCTACGAGCAGTACTTC. Its protein is CASSPLAGGSYEQYF.